This section outlines one T cell receptor beta chain sequence together with its context. Its specificity is not known. The source of the sample is a study of beta chain features in type 1 diabetes. TCRB transcripts that were expressed got sequenced, as all of the isolated RNA had been reverse transcribed. Repertoires were generated with immunoSEQ multiplex PCR, while TCRdb's copy carries only in-frame clones and drops some. The repertoire includes under 500,000 clones, about 32% of them detected once, and about 0.065% sits in the top ten. Broader study findings: For type 1 diabetes patients, VDJ junctions showed fewer insertions and more deletions.

The CDR3 has 15 amino acids. From germline, CDR1 is GTSNPN and CDR2 SVGIG (reference sequence). The ends lost 5 bases at V and 6 bases at J; junction bases unmatched: 11. The material sequenced was naive CD4+ T cells from blood. This TCR was recovered from a man aged 18 to 30 in good health. The rearrangement uses TRBV30 and TRBJ2-1; TRBD2 matches at 9 bases. CDR3: CAWARLAGQSNEQFF. The CDR3 nucleotides are TGTGCCTGGGCCCGGCTAGCGGGGCAGTCCAATGAGCAGTTCTTC.